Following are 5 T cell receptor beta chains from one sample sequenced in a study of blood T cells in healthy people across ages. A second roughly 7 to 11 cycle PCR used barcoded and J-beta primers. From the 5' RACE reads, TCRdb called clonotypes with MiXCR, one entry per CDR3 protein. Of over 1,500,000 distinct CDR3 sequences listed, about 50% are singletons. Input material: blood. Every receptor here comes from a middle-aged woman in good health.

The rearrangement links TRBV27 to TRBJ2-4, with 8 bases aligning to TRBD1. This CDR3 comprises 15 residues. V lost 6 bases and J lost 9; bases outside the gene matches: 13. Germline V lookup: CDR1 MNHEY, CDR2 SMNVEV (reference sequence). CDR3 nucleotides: TGTGCCAGCAGAATAGAACAGGGGGTCGGGAGCATTCAGTACTTC. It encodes CASRIEQGVGSIQYF.

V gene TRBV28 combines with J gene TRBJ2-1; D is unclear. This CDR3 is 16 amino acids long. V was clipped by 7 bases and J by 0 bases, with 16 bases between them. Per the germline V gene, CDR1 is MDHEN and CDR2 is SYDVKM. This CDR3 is CASKVFKKSSYNEQFF. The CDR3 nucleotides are TGTGCCAGCAAGGTCTTTAAAAAAAGCTCCTACAATGAGCAGTTCTTC.

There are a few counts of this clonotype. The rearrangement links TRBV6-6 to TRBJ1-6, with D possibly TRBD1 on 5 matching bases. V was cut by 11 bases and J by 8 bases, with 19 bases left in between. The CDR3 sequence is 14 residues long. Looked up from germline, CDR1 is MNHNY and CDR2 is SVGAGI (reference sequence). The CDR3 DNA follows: TGTGCCGTACAGGCCACGATGGATTATTCACCCCTCCACTTT. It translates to CAVQATMDYSPLHF.

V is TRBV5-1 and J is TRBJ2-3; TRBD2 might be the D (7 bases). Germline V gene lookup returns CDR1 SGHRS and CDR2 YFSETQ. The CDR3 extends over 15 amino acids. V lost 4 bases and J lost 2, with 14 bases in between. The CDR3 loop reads CASSLTGGHTDTQYF. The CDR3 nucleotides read TGCGCCAGCAGCCTAACGGGGGGCCACACAGATACGCAGTATTTT.

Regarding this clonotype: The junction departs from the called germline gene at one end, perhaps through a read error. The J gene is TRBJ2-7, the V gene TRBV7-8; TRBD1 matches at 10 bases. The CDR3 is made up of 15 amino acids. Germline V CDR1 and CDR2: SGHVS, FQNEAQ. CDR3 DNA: TGTGCCAGCAGCCATAGGACAGGGGGGGGCTACGGGCAGTACTTC. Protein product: CASSHRTGGGYGQYF.